Presented here are 14 T cell receptor beta chains from one specimen sequenced in a study of shared clonotypes between healthy human individuals. Libraries were prepared by immunoSEQ multiplex PCR; TCRdb keeps only in-frame clonotypes and omits some of them. The table lists 2 million to 3 million clones, more than 85% of them singletons, with approximately 0.37% in the top ten. Sequencing was performed on naive CD4+ T cells from PBMCs. Subset meaning: CD45RA+ positively selected. The origin of the receptors is a man aged 18 to 35 in good health. Some clones in this sample may be carry-over from other donors' samples.

About this clone itself: This sample includes further DNA sequences coding for the same CDR3. V gene TRBV28 combines with J gene TRBJ2-7, with 13 bases aligning to TRBD2. Germline V gene lookup returns CDR1 MDHEN and CDR2 SYDVKM. V lost 5 bases and J lost 3; bases outside the gene matches: 7. The CDR3 contains 16 residues. CDR3: CASSLRTSGRFYEQYF. CDR3 nucleotides: TGTGCCAGCAGTCTAAGGACTAGCGGGAGATTCTACGAGCAGTACTTC.

A remark on this clone: The sample has other DNA sequences that encode this CDR3 too. The rearrangement uses TRBV28 and TRBJ1-1; TRBD1 aligns across 10 bases. J gave up 5 bases and V 2 bases, and 2 bases lay outside the gene matches. Germline CDR1 MDHEN, CDR2 SYDVKM. This CDR3 spans 14 amino acids. DNA for the CDR3: TGTGCCAGCAGTTTAAGGGGACAGGGGACTGAAGCTTTCTTT. It yields the protein CASSLRGQGTEAFF.

On this clone: Within the sample, other DNA sequences also encode this same CDR3. The genes are TRBV7-9 and TRBJ2-6, with D tentatively TRBD1 (5 bases). Trimming cost V 1 base and J 1 base, with 8 bases left between them. Looked up from germline, CDR1 is SEHNR and CDR2 is FQNEAQ (reference sequence). The CDR3 runs 16 residues. The CDR3 sequence is CASSLGAGSGANVLTF. The CDR3 nucleotides are TGTGCCAGCAGCTTAGGGGCAGGGTCTGGGGCCAACGTCCTGACTTTC.

This CDR3 reads CASSIDPRRMNTEAFF. For the CDR3, the DNA is TGTGCCAGTAGTATAGACCCCAGGAGGATGAACACTGAAGCTTTCTTT. The rearrangement uses TRBV19 and TRBJ1-1; D remains unclear. The CDR3 totals 16 residues. V shed 0 bases and J shed 0 bases, with 11 bases lying between them. CDR1 and CDR2 from the germline V gene are LNHDA and SQIVND (reference sequence).

V is TRBV7-2 and J is TRBJ1-5, with 10 nucleotides matching TRBD1. This CDR3 has 16 residues. CDR1 is SGHTA and CDR2 is FQGNSA in the germline V gene. V shed 1 base, J shed 2 bases, and the junction held 2 bases outside the gene matches. CDR3 region: CASSLGDRGGNQPQHF. CDR3 coding DNA: TGTGCCAGCAGCTTAGGGGACAGGGGAGGCAATCAGCCCCAGCATTTT.

V usage is TRBV4-1 and J usage is TRBJ2-6; 10 nucleotides match TRBD1. Unmatched junction bases numbered 3, after V lost 3 bases and J lost 1 base. The length of the CDR3 is 17 residues. CDR1 is MGHRA and CDR2 is YSYEKL in the germline V gene. CDR3 nucleotides: TGCGCCAGCAGCCAGGGACAGGGGCTGTCTGGGGCCAACGTCCTGACTTTC. The encoded protein is CASSQGQGLSGANVLTF.

This chain uses TRBV11-2 with TRBJ2-7; D tentatively reads TRBD1 or TRBD2 (5 bases each). The CDR3 totals 16 residues. CDR1 is SGHAT, CDR2 FQNNGV, per germline. V was trimmed by 7 bases and J by 0 bases, leaving 19 bases between them. Written as DNA, the CDR3 is TGTGCCAGCATCCAACCGGGACGACGGTTCTCCTACGAGCAGTACTTC. Its translation: CASIQPGRRFSYEQYF.

The genes are TRBV28 and TRBJ1-4, with 10 bases lining up with TRBD1. The germline V gene encodes CDR1 MDHEN and CDR2 SYDVKM. The CDR3 sequence is 14 residues long. V dropped 5 bases and J dropped 8; count of bases not matched to a gene: 5. DNA for the CDR3: TGTGCCAGCAGTCGGACAGGGGGGAGCGAAAAACTGTTTTTT. This codes for CASSRTGGSEKLFF.

This clone was seen just once. V usage is TRBV2 and J usage is TRBJ1-1, with D tentatively TRBD1 (6 bases). Germline lookup yields CDR1 SNHLY and CDR2 FYNNEI. Trimming pared 7 bases from V and 0 bases from J, leaving 12 bases between. The CDR3 is made up of 14 amino acids. CDR3 in DNA: TGTGCCAGCAAGGAGCAGGGGTTGAACACTGAAGCTTTCTTT. Translation gives CASKEQGLNTEAFF.

The gene calls are TRBV27 and TRBJ2-2, with TRBD2 as a possible D gene (5 bases). Trimming shortened V by 0 bases and J by 7 bases, and 9 bases separated the two germline ends. Germline assignment: CDR1 MNHEY and CDR2 SMNVEV (reference sequence). This CDR3 region has 14 residues. The CDR3 DNA sequence: TGTGCCAGCAGTTTATCCTGGACTGGCGGGGAGCTGTTTTTT. Amino acids: CASSLSWTGGELFF.

In the case of this clone: Other nucleotide sequences in the sample specify the same CDR3. The chain uses TRBV28 and TRBJ1-4, with D possibly matching TRBD1 (5 bases). The CDR3 sequence is 14 residues long. Germline V gene sequence: CDR1 MDHEN, CDR2 SYDVKM. Trimming removed 2 bases from V and 8 bases from J, with 12 bases in between. The chain's CDR3 is CASSLTGVREKLFF. The DNA of the CDR3 is TGTGCCAGCAGTTTAACGGGGGTAAGGGAAAAACTGTTTTTT.

The rearrangement joins TRBV29-1 to TRBJ2-6; D uncertain. CDR1 is SQVTM, CDR2 ANQGSEA, per germline. The CDR3 totals 16 residues. With 6 bases removed from V and 0 bases from J, the gap between germline ends came to 15 bases. Here the CDR3 reads CSVTVGTPSGANVLTF. The CDR3 DNA follows: TGCAGCGTCACGGTCGGTACCCCCTCTGGGGCCAACGTCCTGACTTTC.

This chain joins TRBV5-8 and TRBJ2-1; perhaps TRBD2 as D (5 bases). Germline V gene data show CDR1 as SGHTS and CDR2 as YDEGEE. The CDR3 is made up of 15 amino acids. The V gene lost 5 bases and the J gene lost 0 bases, with 12 bases spanning the gap. This chain's CDR3 is CASSIGLFSYNEQFF. CDR3 nucleotides: TGTGCCAGCAGTATCGGACTTTTCTCCTACAATGAGCAGTTCTTC.

A remark on this clone: The sample carries other DNA sequences with the same CDR3. The V call is TRBV29-1, the J call TRBJ2-1; D is uncertain. The germline gives CDR1 SQVTM, CDR2 ANQGSEA. CDR3 length: 12 residues. The V and J ends lost 6 bases and 1 base respectively, with 7 bases between them. The CDR3 nucleotides read TGCAGCGTCACCGGGTCCTACAATGAGCAGTTCTTC. Its translation: CSVTGSYNEQFF.